These 8 T cell receptor beta chains were all obtained from the same sample, sequenced in a study of control samples from healthy donors and cancer patients. The protocol was immunoSEQ multiplex PCR, while the TCRdb copy is restricted to in-frame clones and leaves out a portion. The table includes about 97,000 clones, around nine tenths detected once. Sequences were obtained from blood. Receptor source: a man aged 30 to 39 in good health.

V gene TRBV19 combines with J gene TRBJ1-3; 7 bases fit TRBD1. The length of the CDR3 is 15 residues. Trimming cost V 4 bases and J 5 bases; bases outside gene matches: 8. Per the germline V gene, CDR1 is LNHDA and CDR2 is SQIVND (reference sequence). The DNA of the CDR3 is TGTGCCAGTAGTACCCCTTCGACAGGGAGAAACACCATATATTTT. Its protein product is CASSTPSTGRNTIYF.

This chain joins TRBV28 and TRBJ1-3; TRBD1 agrees at 9 bases. The CDR3 is 15 residues long. V trimming: 8 bases; J trimming: 0 bases; junction bases outside the gene matches: 5. Germline CDR1 is MDHEN and CDR2 is SYDVKM. CDR3 loop: CASGDRADSGNTIYF. CDR3 sequence (DNA): TGTGCCAGCGGGGACAGGGCCGACTCTGGAAACACCATATATTTT.

The chain recombines TRBV6-5 with TRBJ2-2, with 10 bases that match TRBD2. CDR1 is MNHEY, CDR2 SVGAGI, per germline. V was pared by 8 bases and J by 6 bases, with 9 bases of the junction left unmatched. The CDR3 contains 15 residues. Here the CDR3 reads CASVPQAGGPGELFF. CDR3 coding DNA: TGTGCCAGCGTACCCCAAGCGGGGGGGCCCGGGGAGCTGTTTTTT.

The chain joins TRBV4-2 to TRBJ2-3; D gene unclear. Germline V gene sequence: CDR1 LGHNA, CDR2 YNFKEQ. This CDR3 is built from 13 residues. Trimming shortened V by 8 bases and J by 3 bases, and 12 bases separated the two germline ends. The CDR3, as DNA: TGTGCCAGCTATGACGGAAGAACAGATACGCAGTATTTT. Its translation: CASYDGRTDTQYF.

A single count supports this clone. V is TRBV9 and J is TRBJ2-5, with no clear D. CDR1 and CDR2 (germline): SGDLS, YYNGEE. This CDR3 is 15 amino acids long. V lost 3 bases, J lost 1 base, and 13 bases lay in between. The DNA of the CDR3 is TGTGCCAGCAGCGCGTCCGGAGCGTTCCAAGAGACCCAGTACTTC. Its translation: CASSASGAFQETQYF.

The rearrangement joins TRBV11-2 to TRBJ2-1; D uncertain. The germline V gene has CDR1 SGHAT and CDR2 FQNNGV. The V end was cut by 5 bases, the J end by 0 bases, with 11 bases between. The length of the CDR3 is 15 residues. The CDR3 DNA reads TGTGCCAGCAGCCCAACTCCAAGCTCCTACAATGAGCAGTTCTTC. Protein: CASSPTPSSYNEQFF.

V is TRBV28 and J is TRBJ2-1; D unresolved. V was trimmed by 11 bases and J by 0 bases, leaving 8 bases between them. The CDR3 loop spans 12 amino acids. Germline loops: CDR1 MDHEN, CDR2 SYDVKM. The CDR3 DNA sequence: TGTGCCGGTGGAATCTCCTACAATGAGCAGTTCTTC. Its protein is CAGGISYNEQFF.

V is TRBV18 and J is TRBJ1-2, with D perhaps matching TRBD1 (5 bases). V lost 6 bases and J lost 5, with 16 bases in between. CDR3 length: 14 residues. Looked up from germline, CDR1 is KGHSH and CDR2 is LQKENI. The CDR3 DNA sequence: TGTGCCAGCTCTTCCGGCGACGGGGGGTATGGCTACACCTTC. It encodes CASSSGDGGYGYTF. Supplemented by reference TRBV18 and TRBJ1-2, the full variable domain reads NAGVMQNPRHLVRRRGQEARLRCSPMKGHSHVYWYRQLPEEGLKFMVYLQKENIIDESGMPKERFSAEFPKEGPSILRIQQVVRGDSAAYFCASSSGDGGYGYTFGSGTRLTVV.